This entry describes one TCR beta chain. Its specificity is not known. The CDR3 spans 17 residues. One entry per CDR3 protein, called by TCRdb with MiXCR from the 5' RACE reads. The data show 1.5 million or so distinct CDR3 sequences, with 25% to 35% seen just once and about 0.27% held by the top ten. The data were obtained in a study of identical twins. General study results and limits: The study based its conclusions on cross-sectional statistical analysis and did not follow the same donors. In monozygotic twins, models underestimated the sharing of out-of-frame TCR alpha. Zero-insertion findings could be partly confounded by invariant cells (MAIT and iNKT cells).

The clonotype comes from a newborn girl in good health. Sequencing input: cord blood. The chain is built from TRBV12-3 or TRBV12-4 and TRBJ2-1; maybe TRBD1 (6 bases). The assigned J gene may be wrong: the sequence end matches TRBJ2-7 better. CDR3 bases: TGTGCCAGCAGTTTTCCAAAGGGGGACAACTCCTACAATGAGCAGTACTTC. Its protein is CASSFPKGDNSYNEQYF.